The source of this T cell receptor (beta chain) is a study of blood T cell repertoires in COVID-19. Study-level information: The analysed material was cDNA or gDNA that came from T cells, B-cell-depleted T cells, or PBMCs.

Clones were sequenced by immunoSEQ multiplex PCR, and TCRdb holds only the in-frame ones, with some missing. The sample shows some 200,000 clones, roughly 87% of them seen only once. Only one count was recorded for this clone. V lost 6 bases to trimming and J lost 4 bases, with 10 bases between them. The CDR3 is 13 amino acids. The V gene's germline CDR1 is LGHNA and CDR2 YNFKEQ. This receptor was identified in a woman in her 30s who had recovered from COVID-19. The rearrangement links TRBV4-2 to TRBJ1-5; weak D call: TRBD1 (6 bases). The sample consisted of PBMCs or T cells enriched from blood (not recorded which). CDR3 DNA sequence: TGTGCCAGCAGTCTTGACAGGAATCAGCCCCAGCATTTT. Its protein product is CASSLDRNQPQHF.